These 9 T cell receptor beta chains came from one sample sequenced in a study of technical replicates of blood from several donors. Generated by immunoSEQ multiplex PCR, the TCRdb table keeps only in-frame clones and is missing some. Of 85,000 to 100,000 clones in the sample, almost 96% were seen once. Sequences were obtained from T cells isolated from PBMCs. Receptor source: a human donor in good health.

CDR3 loop: CASSLRQGNENTGELFF. Written as DNA, the CDR3 is TGTGCCAGCAGCCTCAGACAGGGGAACGAGAACACCGGGGAGCTGTTTTTT. J is TRBJ2-2 and V is TRBV14; 8 bases agree with TRBD1. The CDR3 length is 17 residues. The V segment lost 4 bases and the J segment 1 base; nucleotides outside the gene matches: 8. Germline CDR1 is SGHDN and CDR2 is FVKESK.

The chain couples TRBV5-1 to TRBJ1-1; no definite D call. CDR3 length: 14 residues. The ends were cut back, 3 bases at V and 7 bases at J, with 16 bases in the middle. CDR1 and CDR2 (germline): SGHRS, YFSETQ. CDR3 region: CASSSDGGWGEAFF. The CDR3 region has the DNA TGCGCCAGCAGCTCGGACGGAGGTTGGGGTGAAGCTTTCTTT.

The chain has TRBV6-1 and TRBJ2-3; 8 bases map to TRBD2. The CDR3 loop spans 15 amino acids. Germline assignment: CDR1 MNHNS and CDR2 SASEGT. The trim removed 0 bases at V and 1 base at J, leaving 0 bases unmatched. The CDR3 sequence: CASSEARGGTDTQYF. In DNA, the CDR3 is TGTGCCAGCAGTGAAGCGCGGGGGGGCACAGATACGCAGTATTTT.

This chain connects TRBV5-1 to TRBJ1-2; 8 bases fit TRBD1. Unmatched junction bases numbered 5, after V lost 0 bases and J lost 4 bases. From germline, CDR1 is SGHRS and CDR2 YFSETQ. The CDR3 sequence is 15 residues long. CDR3 in DNA: TGCGCCAGCAGCTTGGCCGGGACAGGAGCCTATGGCTACACCTTC. It codes for CASSLAGTGAYGYTF.

This rearrangement joins TRBV6-1 to TRBJ1-2; no clear D gene. Trimming shortened V by 0 bases and J by 4 bases, and 9 bases separated the two germline ends. Per germline, CDR1 MNHNS and CDR2 SASEGT. This CDR3 is built from 14 residues. DNA for the CDR3: TGTGCCAGCAGTGAAGCGGGCAGTATCTATGGCTACACCTTC. Translating gives CASSEAGSIYGYTF.

V is TRBV7-8 and J is TRBJ2-1; tentatively, D is TRBD2 (6 bases). Trimming pared 4 bases from V and 2 bases from J, leaving 12 bases between. Per the germline V gene, CDR1 is SGHVS and CDR2 is FQNEAQ. The CDR3 contains 15 residues. The CDR3 protein is CASSSEGMAYNEQFF. DNA for the CDR3: TGTGCCAGCAGCTCGGAGGGGATGGCCTACAATGAGCAGTTCTTC.

This chain joins TRBV5-1 and TRBJ2-7; the match to TRBD2 covers 8 bases. Trimming cost V 4 bases and J 6 bases; bases outside gene matches: 15. CDR1 is SGHRS and CDR2 is YFSETQ in the germline V gene. The CDR3 spans 16 residues. The CDR3 region has the DNA TGCGCCAGCAGCAGCGGAGCGGGAGTGGCTCGGGGCGAGCAGTACTTC. This gives the protein CASSSGAGVARGEQYF.

The CDR3 is CASSVEAGLYEQYF. The CDR3 region has the DNA TGTGCCAGCAGCGTAGAGGCGGGCCTCTACGAGCAGTACTTC. The rearrangement joins TRBV9 to TRBJ2-7; tentative D call: TRBD2 (5 bases). The CDR3 totals 14 residues. Germline CDR1 SGDLS, CDR2 YYNGEE. The ends were cut back, 0 bases at V and 3 bases at J, with 10 bases in the middle.

This chain connects TRBV18 to TRBJ2-7, with 8 bases identical to TRBD1. Losses at the gene ends were 2 bases for V and 3 bases for J; bases not matched to a gene: 9. CDR1 KGHSH and CDR2 LQKENI come from the germline V gene. The CDR3 runs to 16 residues. The CDR3 DNA is TGTGCCAGCTCACCAGGTCCCGGGACAGGTGACTACGAGCAGTACTTC. Protein: CASSPGPGTGDYEQYF.